The 21 T cell receptor beta chains given below trace back to one sample, sequenced in a study of neurological immune-mediated disorders (dated by TCRdb to the late 2010s). The method behind the library was 5' RACE. The instrument given in TCRdb is Illumina HiSeq 2500. TCRdb handled the public reads itself, with Q25 trimming in fastp and clone calling in MiXCR, and kept productive beta chains. Rows with a matching CDR3 protein are joined into one entry that keeps the most common DNA and genes. The sample data list about 55,000 distinct CDR3 sequences, and 3% to 4.5% of these were observed just once. The ten largest make up about 1.9% of the sample. The specimen sequenced was CD4+ T cells from blood. Receptor source: a middle-aged woman with multiple sclerosis.

The table lists this clonotype with many counts. The rearrangement joins TRBV6-5 to TRBJ1-5; possible D gene TRBD1, 6 bases. The CDR3 loop spans 14 amino acids. With 5 bases removed from V and 7 bases from J, the gap between germline ends came to 15 bases. CDR1 and CDR2 (germline): MNHEY, SVGAGI. Written as DNA, the CDR3 is TGTGCCAGCAGTGACTACAGGGACCGGCAGCCCCAGCATTTT. This gives the protein CASSDYRDRQPQHF.

This clonotype was counted ten times or more. The J gene is TRBJ1-2, the V gene TRBV29-1, with 9 bases lining up with TRBD1. Germline V gene lookup returns CDR1 SQVTM and CDR2 ANQGSEA. The CDR3 extends over 14 amino acids. Trimming removed 2 bases from V and 3 bases from J; junction bases left unmatched: 4. The DNA for the CDR3 is TGCAGCGTTGAAAGACAGGGGGAGTACTATGGCTACACCTTC. As protein: CSVERQGEYYGYTF.

This clonotype was seen ten or more times. The CDR3 sequence: CASSPSRLQGDEQFF. The CDR3 DNA reads TGTGCCAGCAGCCCATCCCGTTTACAGGGGGATGAGCAGTTCTTC. The V call is TRBV7-2, the J call TRBJ2-1, with 8 nucleotides matching TRBD1. Germline loops: CDR1 SGHTA, CDR2 FQGNSA. Germline trimming cut 5 bases from V and 8 bases from J; bases unmatched to any gene: 11. CDR3 length: 15 residues.

This clonotype was counted ten times or more. The rearrangement joins TRBV5-1 to TRBJ2-5; D may correspond to TRBD1 or TRBD2 (6 bases each). The CDR3 is 14 residues long. In germline, CDR1 is SGHRS, CDR2 YFSETQ. V lost 4 bases, J lost 5 bases, and 15 bases lay in between. DNA for the CDR3: TGCGCCAGCAGCCCCGAGGGGGGTGGTGAGACCCAGTACTTC. Its protein is CASSPEGGGETQYF.

This clonotype was recorded at least ten times. The V call is TRBV14, the J call TRBJ2-1; D possibly corresponds to TRBD2 (5 bases). V was shortened by 2 bases and J by 8 bases, with 13 bases between the two germline ends. The CDR3 covers 14 residues. Looked up from germline, CDR1 is SGHDN and CDR2 is FVKESK. In nucleotides, the CDR3 is TGTGCCAGCAGCCAATTTGGGTCCGGGGATGAGCAGTTCTTC. Protein: CASSQFGSGDEQFF. Full variable domain (missing parts from reference TRBV14 and TRBJ2-1): EAGVTQFPSHSVIEKGQTVTLRCDPISGHDNLYWYRRVMGKEIKFLLHFVKESKQDESGMPNNRFLAERTGGTYSTLKVQPAELEDSGVYFCASSQFGSGDEQFFGPGTRLTVL.

This clonotype was seen ten or more times. The rearrangement joins TRBV20-1 to TRBJ2-3; D not certain. The CDR3 consists of 13 residues. V was shortened by 4 bases and J by 1 base, with 9 bases between the two germline ends. The germline V gene encodes CDR1 DFQATT and CDR2 SNEGSKA (reference sequence). CDR3 nucleotides: TGCAGTGCTACCGGGCTCGGCACAGATACGCAGTATTTT. This sequence encodes CSATGLGTDTQYF.

This clonotype was found many times. The chain carries TRBV5-1 and TRBJ2-1; the match to TRBD2 covers 8 bases. V was pared by 0 bases and J by 9 bases, with 8 bases of the junction left unmatched. CDR1 SGHRS and CDR2 YFSETQ come from the germline V gene. CDR3 length: 15 amino acids. The CDR3 sequence: CASSLGPGLEGEQFF. CDR3 in DNA: TGCGCCAGCAGCTTGGGACCGGGACTAGAAGGTGAGCAGTTCTTC. The variable domain in full, completed from reference TRBV5-1 and TRBJ2-1, reads KAGVTQTPRYLIKTRGQQVTLSCSPISGHRSVSWYQQTPGQGLQFLFEYFSETQRNKGNFPGRFSGRQFSNSRSEMNVSTLELGDSALYLCASSLGPGLEGEQFFGPGTRLTVL.

This clonotype was picked up many times. This chain uses TRBV9 with TRBJ1-2, with TRBD1 as a possible D gene (6 bases). Germline CDR1 is SGDLS and CDR2 is YYNGEE. Deletions cut 7 bases from V and 6 bases from J, with 13 bases between. The CDR3 extends over 12 amino acids. In DNA, the CDR3 is TGTGCCAGCCAAGGGGGGGCTGATGGCTACACCTTC. This sequence encodes CASQGGADGYTF.

The table lists this clonotype with many counts. V usage is TRBV29-1 and J usage is TRBJ2-3, with 8 bases that match TRBD1. This CDR3 is 12 amino acids long. V trimming: 2 bases; J trimming: 8 bases; junction bases outside the gene matches: 3. The germline gives CDR1 SQVTM, CDR2 ANQGSEA. In DNA form, the CDR3 reads TGCAGCGTTGAAACAGGGGGTCGTACGCAGTATTTT. This gives the protein CSVETGGRTQYF.

Comment on this clonotype: At one end, the junction sequence differs from germline, possibly due to a read error. This chain links TRBV9 with TRBJ2-2; D ambiguous. Germline V gives CDR1 SGDLS, CDR2 YYNGEE. The CDR3 spans 16 residues. This chain's CDR3 is CASSVVPRSNTGELFF. The CDR3 DNA is TGTGCAAGCAGCGTAGTTCCCAGGTCCAACACCGGGGAGCTGTTTTTT.

This clonotype has ten or more counts. The chain combines TRBV5-6 with TRBJ2-7; TRBD1 matches 9 bases. V lost 4 bases to trimming and J lost 2 bases; unmatched junction nucleotides: 4. CDR1 and CDR2 from the germline V gene are SGHDT and YYEEEE. The CDR3 runs to 14 residues. CDR3 residues: CASSLGQGPYEQYF. The CDR3 region has the DNA TGTGCCAGCAGCCTCGGACAGGGGCCCTACGAGCAGTACTTC.

The sample holds many counts of this clonotype. The rearrangement uses TRBV5-1 and TRBJ2-1; D ambiguous. Germline CDR1 reads SGHRS; CDR2 reads YFSETQ. This CDR3 comprises 13 residues. Between the trimmed V and J ends, which lost 0 bases and 10 bases, there was a span of 11 bases. The CDR3 sequence is CASSLGPLREQFF. The CDR3 nucleotides are TGCGCCAGCAGCTTGGGGCCCCTAAGGGAGCAGTTCTTC.

The sample holds many counts of this clonotype. The CDR3 spells CASSDSGIQETQYF. The DNA for the CDR3 is TGTGCCAGCAGTGACTCCGGGATCCAAGAGACCCAGTACTTC. J is TRBJ2-5 and V is TRBV2, with D possibly matching TRBD2 (5 bases). The CDR3 sequence is 14 residues long. V lost 3 bases to trimming and J lost 1 base, with 9 bases between them. Germline assignment: CDR1 SNHLY and CDR2 FYNNEI.

This clonotype occurred many times. The rearrangement links TRBV7-2 to TRBJ2-1, with D possibly matching TRBD2 (6 bases). The CDR3 is made up of 15 amino acids. The germline gives CDR1 SGHTA, CDR2 FQGNSA. The V and J ends lost 5 bases and 9 bases respectively, with 20 bases between them. The CDR3 bases are TGTGCCAGCAGCCAACACGGGACTGGGTTCACTGAGCAGTTCTTC. Residues: CASSQHGTGFTEQFF.

This clonotype was counted ten times or more. This chain connects TRBV20-1 to TRBJ2-5; 7 nucleotides match TRBD1. Germline CDR1 reads DFQATT; CDR2 reads SNEGSKA (reference sequence). With V trimmed by 5 bases and J by 2 bases, 5 bases remained unmatched. CDR3 length: 13 residues. CDR3 DNA: TGCAGTGCTGAAGGGACAGAACAAGAGACCCAGTACTTC. It translates to CSAEGTEQETQYF.

This clonotype was seen repeatedly, ten times or more. The rearrangement joins TRBV7-8 to TRBJ2-1; 7 bases agree with TRBD1. With V trimmed by 5 bases and J by 3 bases, 10 bases remained unmatched. Germline CDR1 SGHVS, CDR2 FQNEAQ. CDR3 size: 16 residues. The CDR3 spells CASSRWDRTFYNEQFF. CDR3 sequence (DNA): TGTGCCAGCAGCCGTTGGGACAGAACATTCTACAATGAGCAGTTCTTC. The complete variable domain, with remaining parts taken from reference TRBV7-8 and TRBJ2-1, reads GAGVSQSPRYKVAKRGQDVALRCDPISGHVSLFWYQQALGQGPEFLTYFQNEAQLDKSGLPSDRFFAERPEGSVSTLKIQRTQQEDSAVYLCASSRWDRTFYNEQFFGPGTRLTVL.

In its sample, this clonotype was seen many times. The rearrangement links TRBV21-1 to TRBJ2-3; TRBD2 is the table's D call and was not checked against the DNA. TRBV21-1 is recorded as a pseudogene. The CDR3 has 18 residues. DNA for the CDR3: TGTGCCAGCACCGAGACTAGCGGGGGCCCCCTCCGCACAGATACGCAGTATTTT. It is translated as CASTETSGGPLRTDTQYF.

In regard to this clonotype: A junction boundary mismatches the germline segment, possibly from a read error. The V and J genes are TRBV6-5 and TRBJ1-1; tentatively, D is TRBD1 (6 bases). CDR1 is MNHEY, CDR2 SVGAGI, per germline. This CDR3 has 13 residues. The CDR3 is CASSEGGYTEDFF. The CDR3 DNA follows: TGTGCCAGCAGCGAGGGGGGCTACACGGAAGATTTCTTT.

This clonotype has a count of ten or more. The chain links TRBV5-1 to TRBJ2-3, with D perhaps matching TRBD1 or TRBD2 (5 bases each). CDR1 and CDR2 (germline): SGHRS, YFSETQ. The length of the CDR3 is 14 residues. V lost 4 bases, J lost 6 bases, and 15 bases lay in between. CDR3 residues: CASSLGPTEDTQYF. CDR3 DNA sequence: TGCGCCAGCAGCCTGGGACCGACAGAGGATACGCAGTATTTT.

The V and J genes are TRBV7-6 and TRBJ2-3, with 13 bases fitting TRBD2. Germline loops: CDR1 SGHVS, CDR2 FNYEAQ. This CDR3 comprises 16 residues. Losses at the gene ends were 3 bases for V and 4 bases for J; bases not matched to a gene: 4. CDR3 sequence (DNA): TGTGCCAGCAGCTTGAGGACTAGCGGGGGCCCAGATACGCAGTATTTT. This encodes CASSLRTSGGPDTQYF.

In its sample, this clonotype was seen a few times. This CDR3 is CASGGQGEVQPQHF. The CDR3 DNA reads as TGTGCCAGCGGAGGACAGGGGGAAGTTCAGCCCCAGCATTTT. The chain recombines TRBV6-6 with TRBJ1-5, with 10 positions matching TRBD1. Germline V lookup: CDR1 MNHNY, CDR2 SVGAGI (reference sequence). The CDR3 covers 14 residues. Germline trimming cut 8 bases from V and 6 bases from J; bases unmatched to any gene: 7.